The 28 T cell receptor beta chains presented below share a single source sample, sequenced in a study of siplizumab effects on memory and regulatory T cells. Profiled with immunoSEQ multiplex PCR; TCRdb holds only in-frame clones, not every one. The sample records around 100,000 clones, less than 95% being singletons. The sample comprised non-Treg CD4+ T cells sorted from blood. The receptors shown here come from a human donor in good health.

In its sample, this clone was seen once. The chain has TRBV6-5 and TRBJ2-1, with 7 bases matching TRBD1. Germline loops: CDR1 MNHEY, CDR2 SVGAGI. This CDR3 has 12 residues. The ends lost 4 bases at V and 9 bases at J; junction bases unmatched: 3. The DNA for the CDR3 is TGTGCCAGCAGTTTCAGGGGGACTGAGCAGTTCTTC. The encoded protein is CASSFRGTEQFF.

The chain combines TRBV29-1 with TRBJ2-7, with D possibly matching TRBD1 (6 bases). V was pared by 5 bases and J by 0 bases, with 14 bases between. CDR3 length equals 14 residues. CDR1 and CDR2 (germline): SQVTM, ANQGSEA. The CDR3 nucleotides read TGCAGCGTTCAGAAGCAGGGGTCCTCCTACGAGCAGTACTTC. Its protein product is CSVQKQGSSYEQYF.

V usage is TRBV7-9 and J usage is TRBJ2-3; D is possibly TRBD2 (5 bases). The CDR3 totals 15 residues. The germline V and J ends were trimmed by 0 bases and 5 bases, with 12 bases remaining between them. Germline V gene lookup returns CDR1 SEHNR and CDR2 FQNEAQ (reference sequence). Written as DNA, the CDR3 is TGTGCCAGCAGCTTAGCAGGGAGTTATCGAGATACGCAGTATTTT. Protein sequence: CASSLAGSYRDTQYF.

The V call is TRBV19, the J call TRBJ1-1, with 8 bases lining up with TRBD1. The CDR3 is 13 residues long. Germline CDR1 LNHDA, CDR2 SQIVND (reference sequence). J gave up 1 base and V 10 bases, and 5 bases lay outside the gene matches. The CDR3 DNA reads as TGTGCCACCACACAGGGGGAGAACACTGAAGCTTTCTTT. Translation: CATTQGENTEAFF.

The chain employs TRBV4-1 and TRBJ2-1, with D possibly being TRBD1 or TRBD2 (5 bases each). Germline loops: CDR1 MGHRA, CDR2 YSYEKL. This CDR3 has 18 amino acids. V lost 3 bases and J lost 3, with 21 bases in between. Here the CDR3 reads CASSQDTAYGGFYNEQFF. Here the CDR3 DNA reads TGCGCCAGCAGCCAGGATACCGCCTATGGGGGATTCTACAATGAGCAGTTCTTC.

The chain has TRBV6-1 and TRBJ2-7; D is unclear. Germline CDR1 and CDR2: MNHNS and SASEGT. This CDR3 spans 13 amino acids. The V and J ends lost 0 bases and 2 bases respectively, with 5 bases between them. The CDR3 spells CASSEAATYEQYF. CDR3 bases: TGTGCCAGCAGTGAAGCCGCGACCTACGAGCAGTACTTC.

This chain uses TRBV5-6 with TRBJ2-2; D gene ambiguous. This CDR3 contains 13 residues. The V end lost 3 bases, the J end lost 5 bases, and 8 bases lay between the germline ends. Germline V gives CDR1 SGHDT, CDR2 YYEEEE. DNA for the CDR3: TGTGCCAGCAGCTCAAGGTGGACCGGGGAGCTGTTTTTT. This codes for CASSSRWTGELFF. The whole variable domain, remainder taken from reference TRBV5-6 and TRBJ2-2, is DAGVTQSPTHLIKTRGQQVTLRCSPKSGHDTVSWYQQALGQGPQFIFQYYEEEERQRGNFPDRFSGHQFPNYSSELNVNALLLGDSALYLCASSSRWTGELFFGEGSRLTVL.

V usage is TRBV25-1 and J usage is TRBJ1-1; D gene unclear. The CDR3 totals 14 residues. The germline V and J ends were trimmed by 3 bases and 1 base, with 9 bases remaining between them. Germline CDR1 reads MGHDK; CDR2 reads SYGVNS. The CDR3 nucleotides read TGTGCCAGCAGTGATGACCACAGGAACACTGAAGCTTTCTTT. This sequence encodes CASSDDHRNTEAFF.

The rearrangement joins TRBV6-5 to TRBJ1-4; D ambiguous. Germline V CDR1 and CDR2: MNHEY, SVGAGI. V lost 5 bases, J lost 0 bases, and 10 bases lay in between. This CDR3 has 15 amino acids. The CDR3 nucleotides read TGTGCCAGCAGTGCCCGACTAGCAACTAATGAAAAACTGTTTTTT. It specifies CASSARLATNEKLFF.

The rearrangement joins TRBV7-2 to TRBJ2-1; TRBD2 might be the D (5 bases). This CDR3 spans 15 amino acids. CDR1 and CDR2 (germline): SGHTA, FQGNSA. Trimming stripped 5 bases from V and 9 bases from J, with 20 bases between. The CDR3 region has the DNA TGTGCCAGCAGCCCTAGGCGGAGAGAGGGTAGTGAGCAGTTCTTC. The encoded protein is CASSPRRREGSEQFF. The full variable domain, rest sourced from reference TRBV7-2 and TRBJ2-1, is GAGVSQSPSNKVTEKGKDVELRCDPISGHTALYWYRQSLGQGLEFLIYFQGNSAPDKSGLPSDRFSAERTGGSVSTLTIQRTQQEDSAVYLCASSPRRREGSEQFFGPGTRLTVL.

The chain employs TRBV19 and TRBJ1-5; D ambiguous. Germline V CDR1 and CDR2: LNHDA, SQIVND (reference sequence). The V end lost 1 base, the J end lost 0 bases, and 10 bases lay between the germline ends. The CDR3 runs to 16 residues. In DNA, the CDR3 is TGTGCCAGTAGTATAGGAGGGAGATATAGCAATCAGCCCCAGCATTTT. Amino acids: CASSIGGRYSNQPQHF.

In DNA, the CDR3 is TGTGCCAGCAGGTTCGACAGGGAGGGCAATCAGCCCCAGCATTTT. It specifies CASRFDREGNQPQHF. The rearrangement links TRBV6-5 to TRBJ1-5; 7 positions match TRBD1. V was clipped by 6 bases and J by 2 bases; unmatched bases: 7. Germline CDR1 and CDR2: MNHEY and SVGAGI. The CDR3 spans 15 residues.

The CDR3 DNA reads TGTGCCACCAACCTTCTCGGGCCCAGCGGGGGTGAGCAGTACTTC. This translates into CATNLLGPSGGEQYF. The chain recombines TRBV6-5 with TRBJ2-7; 8 positions match TRBD2. V lost 10 bases to trimming and J lost 7 bases; unmatched junction nucleotides: 18. The CDR3 consists of 15 residues. In germline, CDR1 is MNHEY, CDR2 SVGAGI.

The chain links TRBV29-1 to TRBJ2-2; 10 nucleotides line up with TRBD2. CDR3 length equals 14 residues. Germline V gene data show CDR1 as SQVTM and CDR2 as ANQGSEA. With 4 bases clipped from V and 4 bases from J, the junction kept 3 bases outside the gene matches. The CDR3 here is CSVGLAGVTGELFF. DNA for the CDR3: TGCAGCGTTGGGCTAGCGGGAGTCACCGGGGAGCTGTTTTTT.

This clone is a singleton in its sample. This rearrangement joins TRBV27 to TRBJ1-1, with TRBD1 matching over 7 bases. V was clipped by 5 bases and J by 5 bases; unmatched bases: 5. Germline V gene sequence: CDR1 MNHEY, CDR2 SMNVEV (reference sequence). This CDR3 has 13 amino acids. The CDR3 DNA sequence: TGTGCCAGCAGTACAGGGGCAAGAACTGAAGCTTTCTTT. Protein: CASSTGARTEAFF.

This clone was recorded only once. V is TRBV7-6 and J is TRBJ2-7, with 7 bases lining up with TRBD2. In germline, CDR1 is SGHVS, CDR2 FNYEAQ. This CDR3 spans 17 amino acids. The J segment lost 5 bases and the V segment lost 5 bases, leaving 18 bases of the junction unmatched. The chain's CDR3 is CASSLGSKAGFTNEQYF. DNA of the CDR3: TGTGCCAGCAGCCTAGGGTCGAAAGCGGGATTTACCAACGAGCAGTACTTC. The complete variable domain, with remaining parts taken from reference TRBV7-6 and TRBJ2-7, reads GAGVSQSPRYKVTKRGQDVALRCDPISGHVSLYWYRQALGQGPEFLTYFNYEAQQDKSGLPNDRFSAERPEGSISTLTIQRTEQRDSAMYRCASSLGSKAGFTNEQYFGPGTRLTVT.

The chain recombines TRBV11-1 with TRBJ1-3, with D hard to call. Trimming pared 2 bases from V and 4 bases from J, leaving 6 bases between. Germline CDR1 and CDR2: SGHAT and FQDESV (reference sequence). This CDR3 region has 13 residues. CDR3 loop: CASSLPGGNTIYF. The CDR3 DNA sequence: TGTGCCAGCAGCTTACCAGGCGGAAACACCATATATTTT.

The V gene is TRBV2, the J gene TRBJ1-5; TRBD1 agrees at 7 bases. The J segment lost 4 bases and the V segment lost 5 bases, leaving 5 bases of the junction unmatched. The length of the CDR3 is 14 residues. Germline CDR1 SNHLY, CDR2 FYNNEI. The CDR3 is CASSTDRSNQPQHF. The CDR3 coding sequence is TGTGCCAGCAGTACGGACAGGTCGAATCAGCCCCAGCATTTT.

The chain employs TRBV10-3 and TRBJ2-7; TRBD2 agrees at 11 bases. The germline CDR1 and CDR2 sequences are ENHRY and SYGVKD. This CDR3 is built from 17 residues. V was pared by 2 bases and J by 5 bases, with 11 bases of the junction left unmatched. The CDR3 nucleotides read TGTGCCATCAGTGAGGCTAGCGGGAGGCCTACCGCTCACGAGCAGTACTTC. Amino acid sequence: CAISEASGRPTAHEQYF.

With respect to this clone: At the DNA level, this CDR3 is encoded by other sequences in the same sample as well. The CDR3: CAISESGNQPQHF. In DNA, the CDR3 is TGTGCCATCAGTGAGTCCGGGAATCAGCCCCAGCATTTT. This chain connects TRBV10-3 to TRBJ1-5, with D unresolved. CDR3 size: 13 residues. Germline V gene sequence: CDR1 ENHRY, CDR2 SYGVKD. V was trimmed by 0 bases and J by 4 bases, leaving 4 bases between them.

This clone has a handful of counts. The genes are TRBV4-1 and TRBJ2-5, with D perhaps given as TRBD1 or TRBD2 (7 bases each). Germline loops: CDR1 MGHRA, CDR2 YSYEKL. This CDR3 comprises 17 residues. Trimming took 1 base from V and 3 from J, leaving 18 bases between them. The CDR3 loop reads CASSQGPYSGGEETQYF. Written as DNA, the CDR3 is TGCGCCAGCAGCCAAGGGCCCTATTCAGGGGGGGAAGAGACCCAGTACTTC.

This sequence joins TRBV25-1 and TRBJ1-3; no reliable D call. V was pared by 2 bases and J by 8 bases, with 10 bases between. The CDR3 has 13 amino acids. Looked up from germline, CDR1 is MGHDK and CDR2 is SYGVNS. In nucleotides, the CDR3 is TGTGCCAGCAGTGAACATTCGGGTTACACCATATATTTT. The encoded protein is CASSEHSGYTIYF.

V and J are TRBV30 and TRBJ1-4, with D unclear. Germline V gene sequence: CDR1 GTSNPN, CDR2 SVGIG (reference sequence). The CDR3 extends over 12 amino acids. The V end was cut by 3 bases, the J end by 10 bases, with 12 bases between. The CDR3 region is CAWRGSLGKLFF. The DNA of the CDR3 is TGTGCCTGGAGGGGTTCGCTAGGAAAACTGTTTTTT.

The J gene is TRBJ2-7, the V gene TRBV6-5; the D call may be TRBD1 or TRBD2 (5 bases each). Per the germline V gene, CDR1 is MNHEY and CDR2 is SVGAGI. This CDR3 contains 15 residues. The germline V and J ends were trimmed by 6 bases and 7 bases, with 22 bases remaining between them. CDR3 nucleotides: TGTGCCAGCAGCTCCGGGACCACCGGCTCGGGAGAGCAGTACTTC. Its protein product is CASSSGTTGSGEQYF.

The chain employs TRBV13 and TRBJ2-3; D call uncertain. Between the trimmed V and J ends, which lost 2 bases and 5 bases, there was a span of 8 bases. The CDR3 loop spans 13 amino acids. CDR1 and CDR2 (germline): PRHDT, FYEKMQ (reference sequence). CDR3 sequence reads: CASSLTPRDTQYF. CDR3 coding DNA: TGTGCCAGCAGCTTAACCCCCCGAGATACGCAGTATTTT.

This chain joins TRBV4-2 and TRBJ1-1; no clear D gene. Trimming pared 1 base from V and 3 bases from J, leaving 9 bases between. The germline V gene has CDR1 LGHNA and CDR2 YNFKEQ. The CDR3 contains 14 residues. CDR3 protein: CASSQVNRDTEAFF. The CDR3 DNA follows: TGTGCCAGCAGCCAAGTAAACCGGGACACTGAAGCTTTCTTT.

In regard to this clone: At one boundary the junction diverges from the germline segment, which might be a read error. This chain joins TRBV7-7 and TRBJ2-5, with D unresolved. Germline loops: CDR1 SSHAT, CDR2 FNYEAQ (reference sequence). This CDR3 has 15 residues. DNA of the CDR3: TGTGCTAGCAGCTTTAAGTTAGGCATTCAAGAGACCCAGTACTTC. Its translation is CASSFKLGIQETQYF.

The chain employs TRBV6-5 and TRBJ1-5; the D is unclear. Deletions cut 6 bases from V and 6 bases from J, with 12 bases between. CDR1 is MNHEY, CDR2 SVGAGI, per germline. The CDR3 extends over 13 amino acids. The CDR3, as DNA: TGTGCCAGCAGCAACAGTGGGATTCAGCCCCAGCATTTT. Translation: CASSNSGIQPQHF.